These 24 T cell receptor beta chains originate from one sample sequenced in a study of T cells in Graves' hyperthyroidism and ophthalmopathy. Using RNA transcripts as the source, TCR beta CDR3 regions were amplified. First-round RT-PCR with HTBI primers amplified the TCR CDR3 region. Each CDR3 protein is one row after TCRdb ran MiXCR on the multiplex PCR reads. The sample consists of around 280,000 distinct CDR3 sequences, about an eighth of them appearing once. The specimen was blood. Receptor source: a woman aged 25 to 39 with Graves' hyperthyroidism that later progressed to Graves' ophthalmopathy.

The chain uses TRBV5-1 and TRBJ2-1; D might be TRBD2 (5 bases). This CDR3 has 16 residues. The ends were cut back, 0 bases at V and 4 bases at J, with 14 bases in the middle. Looked up from germline, CDR1 is SGHRS and CDR2 is YFSETQ. DNA of the CDR3: TGCGCCAGCAGCTTGGTACGGACTGGAAGTTACAATGAGCAGTTCTTC. It encodes CASSLVRTGSYNEQFF.

The sample holds many counts of this clonotype. V usage is TRBV27 and J usage is TRBJ2-7, with TRBD2 matching 7 bases. CDR3 size: 16 residues. The junction had 7 bases not matched to a gene; V was cut back by 2 bases and J by 0 bases. CDR1 is MNHEY, CDR2 SMNVEV, per germline (reference sequence). CDR3 protein: CASSLMRGGSSYEQYF. For the CDR3, the DNA is TGTGCCAGCAGTTTAATGCGAGGCGGGAGCTCCTACGAGCAGTACTTC.

This chain connects TRBV20-1 to TRBJ1-2; 7 nucleotides align to TRBD1. Trimming cost V 5 bases and J 6 bases; bases outside gene matches: 3. The CDR3 has 11 residues. The germline CDR1 and CDR2 sequences are DFQATT and SNEGSKA (reference sequence). The CDR3 spells CSAVQGNGYTF. The CDR3 region has the DNA TGCAGTGCTGTACAGGGGAATGGCTACACCTTC.

This clonotype was counted many times. The rearrangement links TRBV20-1 to TRBJ2-1; D not certain. Germline CDR1 reads DFQATT; CDR2 reads SNEGSKA (reference sequence). The V end was cut by 0 bases, the J end by 7 bases, with 19 bases between. The CDR3 consists of 16 residues. Here the CDR3 reads CSARDPGSLSRNEQFF. The DNA of the CDR3 is TGCAGTGCTAGAGATCCCGGCTCGCTATCGCGTAATGAGCAGTTCTTC.

This clonotype came up many times. This chain uses TRBV7-2 with TRBJ2-3, with D hard to call. The CDR3 contains 14 residues. CDR1 and CDR2 from the germline V gene are SGHTA and FQGNSA. Trimming cost V 6 bases and J 0 bases, with 10 bases left between them. The CDR3 coding sequence is TGTGCCAGCAGACAAGGGTTTAGCACAGATACGCAGTATTTT. Its translation: CASRQGFSTDTQYF.

This clonotype was detected many times. This chain connects TRBV20-1 to TRBJ2-1; 15 nucleotides align to TRBD2. This CDR3 has 18 residues. V trimming: 0 bases; J trimming: 4 bases; junction bases outside the gene matches: 7. Germline CDR1 DFQATT, CDR2 SNEGSKA (reference sequence). The CDR3 DNA sequence: TGCAGTGCTAGAGACCCCGGACTAGCGGGAGGGGTTTACAATGAGCAGTTCTTC. As protein: CSARDPGLAGGVYNEQFF.

Only a few counts were recorded for this clonotype. This chain links TRBV6-4 with TRBJ1-5, with D unclear. The CDR3 is 14 amino acids. Germline CDR1 and CDR2: MRHNA and SNTAGT. V dropped 6 bases and J dropped 2 bases, with 11 bases sitting between them. CDR3 sequence reads: CASSREGGNQPQHF. CDR3 DNA sequence: TGTGCCAGCAGCCGGGAAGGAGGCAATCAGCCCCAGCATTTT.

The sample holds many counts of this clonotype. This chain joins TRBV7-9 and TRBJ2-1; TRBD2 matches at 8 bases. This CDR3 has 15 residues. Trimming cost V 4 bases and J 4 bases; bases outside gene matches: 6. Per the germline V gene, CDR1 is SEHNR and CDR2 is FQNEAQ (reference sequence). The CDR3 DNA is TGTGCCAGCAGCTCGGAGCGGGAGACGTACAATGAGCAGTTCTTC. Translated: CASSSERETYNEQFF.

This clonotype appeared many times. V is TRBV2 and J is TRBJ2-1; 8 bases are shared with TRBD1. The V segment lost 3 bases and the J segment 14 bases; nucleotides outside the gene matches: 6. The CDR3 runs 12 residues. Germline-derived CDR1 and CDR2 are SNHLY and FYNNEI. The CDR3 DNA sequence: TGTGCCAGCAGTGATGGACAGGGTAGTAAGTTCTTC. This encodes CASSDGQGSKFF.

The gene calls are TRBV24-1 and TRBJ2-5; D could derive from TRBD1 or TRBD2 (5 bases each). With 2 bases removed from V and 4 bases from J, the gap between germline ends came to 13 bases. Germline V lookup: CDR1 KGHDR, CDR2 SFDVKD. The CDR3 covers 15 residues. This CDR3 is CATSDSGTSRETQYF. The DNA for the CDR3 is TGTGCCACCAGTGATTCCGGGACGTCTCGAGAGACCCAGTACTTC.

This clonotype was seen a handful of times. The chain joins TRBV5-1 to TRBJ2-7; 11 bases match TRBD2. J gave up 2 bases and V 0 bases, and 4 bases lay outside the gene matches. CDR3 length equals 16 residues. CDR1 SGHRS and CDR2 YFSETQ come from the germline V gene. For the CDR3, the DNA is TGCGCCAGCAGCTTGGATGGGACTAGCGGCACCTACGAGCAGTACTTC. Its translation: CASSLDGTSGTYEQYF.

This clonotype was counted many times. The chain couples TRBV19 to TRBJ2-7; 11 bases align to TRBD1. From germline, CDR1 is LNHDA and CDR2 SQIVND (reference sequence). Trimming at V came to 5 bases and at J to 3 bases, leaving 6 bases not matched to a gene. This CDR3 comprises 15 residues. The DNA for the CDR3 is TGTGCCAGTAGTGGTGGGACAGGGGGTTACTACGAGCAGTACTTC. It yields the protein CASSGGTGGYYEQYF.

This clonotype was seen repeatedly, ten times or more. The genes are TRBV19 and TRBJ1-1; D uncertain. Germline V gene lookup returns CDR1 LNHDA and CDR2 SQIVND (reference sequence). There are 13 residues in the CDR3. Trimming shortened V by 3 bases and J by 0 bases, and 5 bases separated the two germline ends. DNA for the CDR3: TGTGCCAGTAGTATCGGGGTGAACACTGAAGCTTTCTTT. Protein: CASSIGVNTEAFF.

In its sample, this clonotype was seen a few times. The rearrangement links TRBV7-3 to TRBJ2-1; tentatively, D is TRBD2 (6 bases). The CDR3 totals 16 residues. Trimming took 2 bases from V and 5 from J, leaving 16 bases between them. Germline lookup yields CDR1 SGHTA and CDR2 FQGTGA. The CDR3 spells CASSLGAGLSDNEQFF. CDR3 DNA sequence: TGTGCCAGCAGCTTAGGGGCGGGACTTTCTGACAATGAGCAGTTCTTC. The variable domain in full, with the rest retrieved from reference TRBV7-3 and TRBJ2-1, is GAGVSQTPSNKVTEKGKYVELRCDPISGHTALYWYRQSLGQGPEFLIYFQGTGAADDSGLPNDRFFAVRPEGSVSTLKIQRTERGDSAVYLCASSLGAGLSDNEQFFGPGTRLTVL.

This clonotype was seen a handful of times. Being one base from a much bigger clone, this may be a read error. The conserved final phenylalanine or tryptophan is absent from the CDR3, which likely points to a read error. This sequence joins TRBV7-2 and TRBJ2-5; D is perhaps TRBD1 (5 bases). V was pared by 3 bases and J by 1 base, with 15 bases between. The CDR3 spans 16 residues. Germline values: CDR1 SGHTA, CDR2 FQGNSA. The CDR3 DNA sequence: TGTGCCAGCAGCTTTATAGGCAGGGTAGGCCAAGAGACCCAGTACCTC. This codes for CASSFIGRVGQETQYL.

This clonotype was seen at least ten times. The V gene is TRBV6-1, the J gene TRBJ2-7; the D is unclear. Germline V gene sequence: CDR1 MNHNS, CDR2 SASEGT. CDR3 length: 13 residues. The CDR3 nucleotides are TGTGCTCATCTAGGTAGGGCCGGCTACGAGCAGTACTTC. It specifies CAHLGRAGYEQYF.

This clonotype was picked up many times. The chain employs TRBV27 and TRBJ2-1, with 8 bases fitting TRBD2. The junction had 11 bases not matched to a gene; V was cut back by 5 bases and J by 8 bases. This CDR3 is 15 amino acids long. Germline CDR1 MNHEY, CDR2 SMNVEV (reference sequence). The CDR3 nucleotides are TGTGCCAGCAGTGCCGGGACTAGTCGGTCCGATGAGCAGTTCTTC. Protein product: CASSAGTSRSDEQFF.

The gene calls are TRBV4-3 and TRBJ2-7; D is possibly TRBD1 (6 bases). The germline gives CDR1 LGHNA, CDR2 YSLEER. The CDR3 has 14 residues. The V and J ends lost 8 bases and 0 bases respectively, with 14 bases between them. The CDR3 region has the DNA TGCGCCAGCGGAACAGGGACATTCTCCTACGAGCAGTACTTC. Residues: CASGTGTFSYEQYF.

This clonotype was seen at least ten times. The chain employs TRBV27 and TRBJ2-7; D call uncertain. The CDR3 contains 13 residues. Germline values: CDR1 MNHEY, CDR2 SMNVEV (reference sequence). V was shortened by 2 bases and J by 3 bases, with 8 bases between the two germline ends. The CDR3 DNA reads TGTGCCAGCAGTTTACAGATAGACTACGAGCAGTACTTC. It is translated as CASSLQIDYEQYF.

This clonotype was detected only a few times. The chain couples TRBV3-2 to TRBJ2-3; the DNA was not used to check the table's D call, TRBD1. TRBV3-2 counts as a pseudogene. This CDR3 comprises 16 residues. The CDR3 nucleotides are TGTGCCAGCAGCCATCCAGGGACAGAACTTACAGATACGCAGTATTTT. Translated: CASSHPGTELTDTQYF.

There are many counts of this clonotype. The rearrangement joins TRBV20-1 to TRBJ2-1; 13 nucleotides match TRBD2. The germline V gene encodes CDR1 DFQATT and CDR2 SNEGSKA (reference sequence). With 2 bases clipped from V and 9 bases from J, the junction kept 4 bases outside the gene matches. The CDR3 is 14 amino acids. The DNA of the CDR3 is TGCAGTGCTAGAACTAGCGGGAGGGGGACTGAGCAGTTCTTC. Residues: CSARTSGRGTEQFF.

CDR3 sequence (DNA): TGTGCCAGCAGCCAAGGGGACTACTCCTACGAGCAGTACTTC. This gives the protein CASSQGDYSYEQYF. V is TRBV4-2 and J is TRBJ2-7; TRBD2 aligns across 7 bases. CDR3 length: 14 residues. V shed 1 base, J shed 0 bases, and the junction held 0 bases outside the gene matches. The germline CDR1 and CDR2 sequences are LGHNA and YNFKEQ.

In this sample, this clonotype turned up many times. The chain joins TRBV15 to TRBJ2-2; perhaps TRBD2 as D (6 bases). Germline CDR1 is LNHNV and CDR2 is YYDKDF (reference sequence). This CDR3 is built from 16 residues. V lost 1 base, J lost 2 bases, and 11 bases lay in between. CDR3 bases: TGTGCCACCAGCAGAGGGCCGGGACTTAACACCGGGGAGCTGTTTTTT. Its protein is CATSRGPGLNTGELFF. The full variable domain, with the rest looked up from reference TRBV15 and TRBJ2-2, is DAMVIQNPRYQVTQFGKPVTLSCSQTLNHNVMYWYQQKSSQAPKLLFHYYDKDFNNEADTPDNFQSRRPNTSFCFLDIRSPGLGDTAMYLCATSRGPGLNTGELFFGEGSRLTVL.

This clonotype appeared many times. The gene calls are TRBV6-1 and TRBJ1-2; a weak D match, TRBD1 (6 bases). This CDR3 is built from 14 residues. With 10 bases removed from V and 4 bases from J, the gap between germline ends came to 19 bases. Germline CDR1 is MNHNS and CDR2 is SASEGT. The DNA of the CDR3 is TGTGCCACCCTGTCCCCAGGGGCGATCTATGGCTACACCTTC. This gives the protein CATLSPGAIYGYTF.